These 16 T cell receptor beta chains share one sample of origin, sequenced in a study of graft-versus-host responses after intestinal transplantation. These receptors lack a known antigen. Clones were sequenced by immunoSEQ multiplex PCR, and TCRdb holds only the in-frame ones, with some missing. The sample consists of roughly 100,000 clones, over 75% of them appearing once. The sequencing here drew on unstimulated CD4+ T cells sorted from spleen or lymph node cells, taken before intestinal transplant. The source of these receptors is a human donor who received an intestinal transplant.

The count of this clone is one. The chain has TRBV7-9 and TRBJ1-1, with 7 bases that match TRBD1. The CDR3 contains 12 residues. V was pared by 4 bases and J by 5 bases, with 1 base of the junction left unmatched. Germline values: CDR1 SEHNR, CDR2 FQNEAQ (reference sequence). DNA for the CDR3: TGTGCCAGCAGCTCCAGGGGGACTGAAGCTTTCTTT. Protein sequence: CASSSRGTEAFF.

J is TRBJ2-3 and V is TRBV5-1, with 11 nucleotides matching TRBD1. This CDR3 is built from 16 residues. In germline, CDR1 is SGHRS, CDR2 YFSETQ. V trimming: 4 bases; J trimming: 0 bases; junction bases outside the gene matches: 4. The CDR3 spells CASSPRDRGSTDTQYF. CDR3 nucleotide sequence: TGCGCCAGCAGCCCGCGGGACAGGGGGAGCACAGATACGCAGTATTTT.

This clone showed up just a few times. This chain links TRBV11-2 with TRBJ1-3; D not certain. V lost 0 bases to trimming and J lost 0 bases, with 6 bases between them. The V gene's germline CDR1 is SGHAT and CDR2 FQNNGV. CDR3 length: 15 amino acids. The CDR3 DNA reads TGTGCCAGCAGCTTAGAGGTATTCTCTGGAAACACCATATATTTT. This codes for CASSLEVFSGNTIYF. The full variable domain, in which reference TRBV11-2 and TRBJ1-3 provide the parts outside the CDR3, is EAGVAQSPRYKIIEKRQSVAFWCNPISGHATLYWYQQILGQGPKLLIQFQNNGVVDDSQLPKDRFSAERLKGVDSTLKIQPAKLEDSAVYLCASSLEVFSGNTIYFGEGSWLTVV.

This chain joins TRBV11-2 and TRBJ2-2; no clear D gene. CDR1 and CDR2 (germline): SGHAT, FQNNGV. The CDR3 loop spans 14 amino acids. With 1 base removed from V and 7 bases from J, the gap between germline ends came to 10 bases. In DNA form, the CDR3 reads TGTGCCAGCAGCTTAGCGGAGTTCGGCGGGGAGCTGTTTTTT. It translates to CASSLAEFGGELFF.

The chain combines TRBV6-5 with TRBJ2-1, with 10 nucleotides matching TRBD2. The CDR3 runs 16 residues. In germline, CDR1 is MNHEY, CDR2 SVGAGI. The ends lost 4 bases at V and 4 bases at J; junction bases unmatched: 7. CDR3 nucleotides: TGTGCCAGCAGTTCGTCTAGCGGGGGACCTTACAATGAGCAGTTCTTC. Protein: CASSSSSGGPYNEQFF.

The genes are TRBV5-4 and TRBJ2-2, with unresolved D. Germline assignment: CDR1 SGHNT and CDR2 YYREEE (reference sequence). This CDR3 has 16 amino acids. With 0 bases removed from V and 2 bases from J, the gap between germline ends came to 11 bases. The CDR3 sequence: CASSLEATLNTGELFF. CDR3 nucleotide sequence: TGTGCCAGCAGCTTGGAAGCGACCTTAAACACCGGGGAGCTGTTTTTT.

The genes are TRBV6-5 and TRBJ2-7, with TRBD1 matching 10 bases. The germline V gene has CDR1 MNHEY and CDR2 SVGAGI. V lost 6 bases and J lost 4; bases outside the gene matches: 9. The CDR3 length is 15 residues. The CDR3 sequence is CASRPPGTGAYEQYF. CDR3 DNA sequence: TGTGCCAGCAGACCCCCCGGGACAGGGGCGTACGAGCAGTACTTC.

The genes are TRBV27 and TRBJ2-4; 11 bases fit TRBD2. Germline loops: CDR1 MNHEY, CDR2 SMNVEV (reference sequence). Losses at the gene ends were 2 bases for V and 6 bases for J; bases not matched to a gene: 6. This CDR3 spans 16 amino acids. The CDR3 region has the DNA TGTGCCAGCAGTTTACGTCTAGCGGGGGGTAGAAACATTCAGTACTTC. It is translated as CASSLRLAGGRNIQYF.

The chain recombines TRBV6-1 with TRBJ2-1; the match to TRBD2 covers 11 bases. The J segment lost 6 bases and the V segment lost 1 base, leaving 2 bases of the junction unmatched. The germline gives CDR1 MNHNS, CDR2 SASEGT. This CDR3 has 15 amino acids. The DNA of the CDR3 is TGTGCCAGCAGTGAAGGTAGCGGGGGGGCCAATGAGCAGTTCTTC. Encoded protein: CASSEGSGGANEQFF.

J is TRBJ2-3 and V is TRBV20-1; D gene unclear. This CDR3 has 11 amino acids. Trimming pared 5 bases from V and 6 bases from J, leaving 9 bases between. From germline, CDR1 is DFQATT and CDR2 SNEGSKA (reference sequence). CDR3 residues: CSASRTDTQYF. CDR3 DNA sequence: TGCAGTGCTTCGCGGACGGATACGCAGTATTTT.

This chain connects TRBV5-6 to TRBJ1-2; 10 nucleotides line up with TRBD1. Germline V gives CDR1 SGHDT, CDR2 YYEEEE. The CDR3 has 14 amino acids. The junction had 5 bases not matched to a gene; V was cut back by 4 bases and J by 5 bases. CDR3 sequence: CASSRQGAAYGYTF. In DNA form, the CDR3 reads TGTGCCAGCAGCCGACAGGGGGCAGCTTATGGCTACACCTTC.

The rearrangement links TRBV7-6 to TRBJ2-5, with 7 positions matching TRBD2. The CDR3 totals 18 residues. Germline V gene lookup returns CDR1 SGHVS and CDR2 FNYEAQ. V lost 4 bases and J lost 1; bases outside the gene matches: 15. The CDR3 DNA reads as TGTGCCAGCAGCTCGAGGGCAGGGAGGGGACTGTCCCAAGAGACCCAGTACTTC. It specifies CASSSRAGRGLSQETQYF.

In DNA form, the CDR3 reads TGTGCCAGCAGTTACTCATCAGAGACCCAGTACTTC. This gives the protein CASSYSSETQYF. The V call is TRBV6-6, the J call TRBJ2-5; D call uncertain. The CDR3 runs 12 residues. Germline V lookup: CDR1 MNHNY, CDR2 SVGAGI (reference sequence). V lost 0 bases and J 4 bases, leaving 3 bases between the germline ends.

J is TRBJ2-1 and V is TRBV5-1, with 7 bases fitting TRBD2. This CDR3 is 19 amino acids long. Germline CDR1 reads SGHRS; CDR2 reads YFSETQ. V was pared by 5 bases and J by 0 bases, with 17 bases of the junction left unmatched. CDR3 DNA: TGCGCCAGCAGTCTGGAAGGACTAGGGTATACCAGCTCCTACAATGAGCAGTTCTTC. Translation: CASSLEGLGYTSSYNEQFF.

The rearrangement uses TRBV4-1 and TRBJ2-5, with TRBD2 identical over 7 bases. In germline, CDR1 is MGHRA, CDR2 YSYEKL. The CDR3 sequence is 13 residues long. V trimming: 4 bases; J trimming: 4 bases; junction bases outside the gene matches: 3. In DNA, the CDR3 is TGCGCCAGCAGCCGAGCGGGGAGAGAGACCCAGTACTTC. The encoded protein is CASSRAGRETQYF.

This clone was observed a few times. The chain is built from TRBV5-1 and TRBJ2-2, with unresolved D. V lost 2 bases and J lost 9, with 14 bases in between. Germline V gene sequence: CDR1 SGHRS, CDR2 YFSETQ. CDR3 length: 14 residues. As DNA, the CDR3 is TGCGCCAGCAGCTTCTCACCCAATGGTAGGGAGCTGTTTTTT. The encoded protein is CASSFSPNGRELFF.